A single sample gave rise to the 10 T cell receptor beta chains below, sequenced in a study of spatial heterogeneity in lung cancer. Time point: sample taken at primary tumor resection. TCRdb recomputed calls from the 5' RACE reads with MiXCR, one row per CDR3 protein. Among about 23,000 distinct CDR3 sequences listed, about 6% were seen once. Study-level results: Tumors with more nonsynonymous mutations had more expanded intratumoral alpha and beta TCRs.

Their antigen targets remain unknown. The sequencing here drew on lung tumor tissue, taken at surgery. These TCRs come from a male donor with early-stage non-small cell lung cancer.

This clonotype was seen many times. The chain employs TRBV7-9 and TRBJ2-7; tentatively, D is TRBD2 (6 bases). Trimming stripped 1 base from V and 4 bases from J, with 11 bases between. This CDR3 comprises 14 residues. Looked up from germline, CDR1 is SEHNR and CDR2 is FQNEAQ (reference sequence). The CDR3 DNA reads TGTGCCAGCAGCTTAGGTGGTAGCGGATACGAGCAGTACTTC. This gives the protein CASSLGGSGYEQYF.

The chain couples TRBV7-9 to TRBJ1-2; D is possibly TRBD1 (5 bases). Trimming shortened V by 3 bases and J by 8 bases, and 16 bases separated the two germline ends. CDR1 is SEHNR, CDR2 FQNEAQ, per germline (reference sequence). The CDR3 length is 14 residues. CDR3 sequence reads: CASSFWHEGSGYTF. The CDR3 DNA is TGTGCCAGCAGCTTTTGGCACGAGGGGAGCGGCTACACCTTC.

In its sample, this clonotype was seen many times. The chain employs TRBV27 and TRBJ2-1; D not resolved. Trimming removed 4 bases from V and 2 bases from J, with 15 bases in between. Germline V lookup: CDR1 MNHEY, CDR2 SMNVEV (reference sequence). CDR3 length: 16 amino acids. CDR3 loop: CASSSRRGRAYNEQFF. In nucleotides, the CDR3 is TGTGCCAGCAGTTCCAGACGAGGAAGAGCCTACAATGAGCAGTTCTTC.

This clonotype was picked up many times. The chain is built from TRBV2 and TRBJ2-5; D call uncertain. Germline V lookup: CDR1 SNHLY, CDR2 FYNNEI. The CDR3 totals 10 residues. V gave up 11 bases and J gave up 3 bases, with 7 bases separating them. The CDR3 protein is CAPPEETQYF. In DNA form, the CDR3 reads TGTGCCCCCCCTGAAGAGACCCAGTACTTC.

This clonotype was recorded at least ten times. The chain has TRBV7-2 and TRBJ2-7; D gene ambiguous. Germline V lookup: CDR1 SGHTA, CDR2 FQGNSA. This CDR3 contains 13 residues. The V gene lost 0 bases and the J gene lost 1 base, with 4 bases spanning the gap. The CDR3 loop reads CASSLALSYEQYF. The CDR3 DNA follows: TGTGCCAGCAGCTTAGCGTTATCCTACGAGCAGTACTTC.

This sequence joins TRBV5-1 and TRBJ1-3, with unresolved D. CDR3 length equals 15 residues. Germline V CDR1 and CDR2: SGHRS, YFSETQ. With 0 bases removed from V and 0 bases from J, the gap between germline ends came to 7 bases. CDR3 DNA sequence: TGCGCCAGCAGCTTGGGGGCCGACTCTGGAAACACCATATATTTT. It translates to CASSLGADSGNTIYF.

This clonotype was detected ten times or more. The chain recombines TRBV29-1 with TRBJ2-7; D unclear. Trimming pared 5 bases from V and 5 bases from J, leaving 7 bases between. This CDR3 contains 10 residues. Per the germline V gene, CDR1 is SQVTM and CDR2 is ANQGSEA. CDR3 loop: CSVTTHEQYF. CDR3 nucleotides: TGCAGCGTTACTACCCACGAGCAGTACTTC.

This clonotype was counted at least ten times. The chain carries TRBV6-2 or TRBV6-3 and TRBJ2-3; 8 nucleotides line up with TRBD2. CDR1 is MNHEY and CDR2 is SVGEGT in the germline V gene. Trimming took 2 bases from V and 0 from J; bases not matched to a gene: 13. This CDR3 comprises 19 residues. The CDR3 coding sequence is TGTGCCAGCAGTTACCCTTCTCGGGGGGGAGGACCTAGCACAGATACGCAGTATTTT. Its protein product is CASSYPSRGGGPSTDTQYF.

There are many counts of this clonotype. The V gene is TRBV14, the J gene TRBJ2-1, with 12 bases aligning to TRBD2. The CDR3 covers 16 residues. Germline CDR1 reads SGHDN; CDR2 reads FVKESK. With V trimmed by 4 bases and J by 4 bases, 5 bases remained unmatched. CDR3 DNA: TGTGCCAGCAGCCGACTAGCGGGAGCCCAATACAATGAGCAGTTCTTC. Translated: CASSRLAGAQYNEQFF. Together with reference TRBV14 and TRBJ2-1, the CDR3 gives the full variable domain: EAGVTQFPSHSVIEKGQTVTLRCDPISGHDNLYWYRRVMGKEIKFLLHFVKESKQDESGMPNNRFLAERTGGTYSTLKVQPAELEDSGVYFCASSRLAGAQYNEQFFGPGTRLTVL.

J is TRBJ2-2 and V is TRBV5-1; D might be TRBD1 (5 bases). V was cut by 4 bases and J by 5 bases, with 18 bases left in between. There are 16 residues in the CDR3. The germline CDR1 and CDR2 sequences are SGHRS and YFSETQ. The DNA for the CDR3 is TGCGCCAGCAGCCACCGAGACAGCAGAAATACCGGGGAGCTGTTTTTT. It encodes CASSHRDSRNTGELFF.